This T cell receptor beta chain is from a study of identical twins. General study points: In monozygotic twins, models underestimated the sharing of out-of-frame TCR alpha. Within twin pairs, the out-of-frame alpha sequences they shared showed excess low generation probability. With abundant cord blood beta clonotypes, insertions were fewer; memory repertoires showed no such pattern.

This CDR3 is 14 amino acids long. In germline, CDR1 is MGHDK, CDR2 SYGVNS. Unmatched junction bases numbered 8, after V lost 4 bases and J lost 11 bases. From the 5' RACE reads, TCRdb called clonotypes with MiXCR, one entry per CDR3 protein. The sample contains 310,000 or so distinct CDR3 sequences, about 8.9% of which appear only once. On this clonotype: The antigen remains undetermined.

The same sample was also used in a study of yellow fever vaccine responses in identical twins.

This TCR came from a young woman in good health. The rearrangement joins TRBV25-1 to TRBJ2-3; TRBD2 aligns across 11 bases. The sample comprised memory (CD45RO+) T cells sorted from blood. CDR3 in amino acids: CASSAGPTSGRQYF. The CDR3 DNA sequence: TGTGCCAGCAGTGCCGGACCTACTAGCGGGAGGCAGTATTTT.